This T cell receptor (beta chain) was captured by sequencing in a study of vaccination and CD4 T cells after COVID-19. For the study at large: Stimuli were overlapping spike peptide pools of SARS-CoV-2 and three common cold coronaviruses (HCoV-NL63, HCoV-OC43, HCoV-229E).

The CDR3 contains 12 residues. The germline CDR1 and CDR2 sequences are SGDLS and YYNGEE. V was trimmed by 3 bases and J by 7 bases, leaving 10 bases between them. The Oncomine TCR Beta short-read assay was applied to DNA of cultured CD4+ T cells. Genomic DNA was extracted from cultured CD4+ T cells. MiXCR, run by TCRdb on the PCR reads, gives a single entry per CDR3 protein. The sample lists 13,000 or so distinct CDR3 sequences, about 56% occurring once. The treatment denotes: approximately 11-day PBMC culture with coronavirus spike peptide pools or control peptides (ViraFEST assay). ViraFEST enlarged antigen-specific T cell populations with peptide pools and afterwards sequenced TCRs. The count of this clonotype is one. Its antigen remains unknown.

This sequence joins TRBV9 and TRBJ2-5; maybe TRBD2 (5 bases). This TCR was recovered from a human donor who had recovered from COVID-19. The sequencing input was CD4+ T cells from blood, cultured in vitro. The CDR3 DNA is TGTGCCAGCAGCGAGGACTGGGGGACCCAGTACTTC. It encodes CASSEDWGTQYF.